Shown below are 30 T cell receptor beta chains from a single sample sequenced in a study of response to subunit inactivated influenza vaccine. MiXCR, applied by TCRdb to the RT-PCR reads, yields one record per CDR3 protein. The sample carries roughly 570,000 distinct CDR3 sequences, around 15% recorded once. The sequencing used PBMCs from blood, collected approximately 13 days after vaccination. These receptors all stem from a man aged 50 to 60 who received an inactivated influenza vaccine.

This clonotype has just a few counts. The rearrangement links TRBV28 to TRBJ1-1; TRBD1 matches at 9 bases. The CDR3 runs 15 residues. V shed 10 bases and J 1 base; nucleotides not matched to a gene: 10. CDR1 is MDHEN and CDR2 is SYDVKM in the germline V gene. The CDR3 region has the DNA TGTGCCATCGGGACAGGGACGCTAGGGAACACTGAAGCTTTCTTT. Protein sequence: CAIGTGTLGNTEAFF.

This chain joins TRBV6-1 and TRBJ2-3; either TRBD1 or TRBD2 may fit D (5 bases each). Germline CDR1 reads MNHNS; CDR2 reads SASEGT. V was clipped by 8 bases and J by 6 bases, with 15 bases between them. There are 13 residues in the CDR3. CDR3 coding DNA: TGTGCCAGCGGCCGGGACCCAAAGGATACGCAGTATTTT. Its protein product is CASGRDPKDTQYF.

This clonotype was seen more than once but under ten times. The chain carries TRBV3-1 and TRBJ2-1; 14 nucleotides line up with TRBD2. Germline CDR1 is LGHDT and CDR2 is YNNKEL (reference sequence). This CDR3 is built from 16 residues. The V gene end was trimmed by 6 bases and the J gene end by 6 bases; junction bases not matched to a gene: 7. The CDR3 nucleotides read TGTGCCAGCAGGCTGACTAGCGGGGGGGCCAGCAATGAGCAGTTCTTC. It specifies CASRLTSGGASNEQFF.

The chain has TRBV5-1 and TRBJ2-5; D unresolved. Germline V CDR1 and CDR2: SGHRS, YFSETQ. The CDR3 totals 15 residues. Trimming pared 4 bases from V and 5 bases from J, leaving 18 bases between. The CDR3 protein is CASSADPYMEETQYF. DNA of the CDR3: TGCGCCAGCAGCGCAGACCCTTATATGGAGGAGACCCAGTACTTC.

The chain is built from TRBV6-1 and TRBJ1-2; D not certain. The CDR3 length is 15 residues. CDR1 and CDR2 (germline): MNHNS, SASEGT. The V and J ends lost 5 bases and 4 bases respectively, with 17 bases between them. The CDR3 DNA follows: TGTGCCAGCAGTCAAACGACGGAGATTATCTATGGCTACACCTTC. Translation gives CASSQTTEIIYGYTF.

This chain connects TRBV7-2 to TRBJ1-2; D possibly corresponds to TRBD1 (5 bases). Trimming took off 5 bases at V and 8 bases at J, with 18 bases between the two ends. The length of the CDR3 is 14 residues. Germline V gene data show CDR1 as SGHTA and CDR2 as FQGNSA. CDR3 sequence reads: CASSQGRTLGGYTF. In DNA form, the CDR3 reads TGTGCCAGCAGCCAGGGTCGGACACTGGGGGGCTACACCTTC.

The chain couples TRBV29-1 to TRBJ1-1, with 7 bases matching TRBD1. With 6 bases clipped from V and 2 bases from J, the junction kept 6 bases outside the gene matches. The CDR3 loop spans 13 amino acids. Germline CDR1 is SQVTM and CDR2 is ANQGSEA. For the CDR3, the DNA is TGCAGCGTAGACAGGGTGGGAAACACTGAAGCTTTCTTT. Its translation is CSVDRVGNTEAFF.

This clonotype was observed at least ten times. The V call is TRBV12-3 or TRBV12-4, the J call TRBJ1-5, with 9 bases aligning to TRBD1. The CDR3 is 15 residues long. V lost 6 bases to trimming and J lost 1 base; unmatched junction nucleotides: 4. CDR3 DNA: TGTGCCAGCAGCCCGGGACAGGGCAGCAATCAGCCCCAGCATTTT. Translation: CASSPGQGSNQPQHF.

A few counts support this clonotype. The chain recombines TRBV5-1 with TRBJ2-1; D is undetermined. Germline values: CDR1 SGHRS, CDR2 YFSETQ. CDR3 length: 17 amino acids. The V and J ends lost 4 bases and 0 bases respectively, with 17 bases between them. The CDR3 region has the DNA TGCGCCAGCAGCGCCGGACGTACCCAGAGCTCCTACAATGAGCAGTTCTTC. Amino acid sequence: CASSAGRTQSSYNEQFF.

This clonotype was detected a few times. The chain combines TRBV7-2 with TRBJ2-3; D not certain. V lost 0 bases to trimming and J lost 8 bases, with 12 bases between them. The CDR3 extends over 14 amino acids. The germline CDR1 and CDR2 sequences are SGHTA and FQGNSA. The CDR3 DNA sequence: TGTGCCAGCAGCTTAGCTAAGGCCCTCGTTACGCAGTATTTT. Residues: CASSLAKALVTQYF.

This clonotype was seen more than once but under ten times. The V call is TRBV12-3 or TRBV12-4, the J call TRBJ1-2, with D perhaps TRBD1 (6 bases). Trimming stripped 6 bases from V and 1 base from J, with 12 bases between. The CDR3 is 14 amino acids. As DNA, the CDR3 is TGTGCCAGCAGCAGGGACACTCTTAACTATGGCTACACCTTC. It is translated as CASSRDTLNYGYTF.

This chain joins TRBV20-1 and TRBJ2-7; D uncertain. The germline gives CDR1 DFQATT, CDR2 SNEGSKA (reference sequence). With 1 base removed from V and 6 bases from J, the gap between germline ends came to 13 bases. The length of the CDR3 is 13 residues. Here the CDR3 DNA reads TGCAGTGCTAGAGTACCCCTAGTAGGCGAGCAGTACTTC. Its translation: CSARVPLVGEQYF.

This clonotype was counted at least ten times. The rearrangement links TRBV14 to TRBJ2-1, with D possibly matching TRBD2 (5 bases). Trimming removed 5 bases at V and 4 bases at J, with 18 bases between. In germline, CDR1 is SGHDN, CDR2 FVKESK. The CDR3 is 16 amino acids. CDR3 protein: CASSETTYYSYNEQFF. As DNA, the CDR3 is TGTGCCAGCAGCGAGACTACCTATTACTCTTACAATGAGCAGTTCTTC. The entire variable domain, with the rest obtained from reference TRBV14 and TRBJ2-1, is as follows: EAGVTQFPSHSVIEKGQTVTLRCDPISGHDNLYWYRRVMGKEIKFLLHFVKESKQDESGMPNNRFLAERTGGTYSTLKVQPAELEDSGVYFCASSETTYYSYNEQFFGPGTRLTVL.

This clonotype was seen only a few times. This chain links TRBV29-1 with TRBJ2-1, with TRBD2 matching over 13 bases. This CDR3 contains 13 residues. Germline trimming cut 7 bases from V and 16 bases from J; bases unmatched to any gene: 13. Germline V gives CDR1 SQVTM, CDR2 ANQGSEA. Here the CDR3 reads CSAELAGGWLVFF. The DNA for the CDR3 is TGCAGCGCCGAACTAGCGGGAGGGTGGCTGGTTTTCTTC.

This clonotype showed up just a few times. The chain uses TRBV7-3 and TRBJ2-3; TRBD2 matches at 10 bases. J was trimmed by 5 bases and V by 5 bases; bases with no gene match: 4. The CDR3 sequence is 14 residues long. Germline assignment: CDR1 SGHTA and CDR2 FQGTGA. The chain's CDR3 is CASSPSGRVDTQYF. The CDR3 bases are TGTGCCAGCAGCCCCAGCGGGAGGGTAGATACGCAGTATTTT. Looking up the rest from reference TRBV7-3 and TRBJ2-3 gives the full variable domain: GAGVSQTPSNKVTEKGKYVELRCDPISGHTALYWYRQSLGQGPEFLIYFQGTGAADDSGLPNDRFFAVRPEGSVSTLKIQRTERGDSAVYLCASSPSGRVDTQYFGPGTRLTVL.

This clonotype was seen a handful of times. This chain joins TRBV15 and TRBJ2-1, with D maybe TRBD1 (5 bases). This CDR3 is 16 amino acids long. The V and J ends lost 0 bases and 7 bases respectively, with 16 bases between them. The germline CDR1 and CDR2 sequences are LNHNV and YYDKDF (reference sequence). CDR3 coding DNA: TGTGCCACCAGCAGAGATAGGGGTTTATTGGTAAATGAGCAGTTCTTC. Translating it yields CATSRDRGLLVNEQFF.

Here the CDR3 DNA reads TGCGCCAGCAGGTCAAATAATTCACCCCTCCACTTT. Its translation is CASRSNNSPLHF. V gene TRBV10-2 combines with J gene TRBJ1-6; D unresolved. The length of the CDR3 is 12 residues. Trimming left V 6 bases short and J 5 bases short, with 5 bases between. Germline loops: CDR1 WSHSY, CDR2 SAAADI.

This clonotype occurred a few times. The chain uses TRBV28 and TRBJ2-2; maybe TRBD1 (5 bases). This CDR3 spans 17 amino acids. Trimming left V 6 bases short and J 2 bases short, with 19 bases between. Per the germline V gene, CDR1 is MDHEN and CDR2 is SYDVKM. CDR3 loop: CASRSLGADRNTGELFF. CDR3 coding DNA: TGTGCCAGCAGGTCCCTAGGGGCCGACAGAAACACCGGGGAGCTGTTTTTT.

The chain joins TRBV10-3 to TRBJ2-7, with TRBD2 matching over 10 bases. Unmatched junction bases numbered 5, after V lost 6 bases and J lost 3 bases. Looked up from germline, CDR1 is ENHRY and CDR2 is SYGVKD. The CDR3 has 14 residues. The CDR3 coding sequence is TGTGCCATCAGCCAGCGGGAGGGCCTCTACGAGCAGTACTTC. Translating gives CAISQREGLYEQYF.

This clonotype was picked up a small number of times. This chain connects TRBV9 to TRBJ2-3, with 7 positions matching TRBD2. V lost 5 bases to trimming and J lost 4 bases; unmatched junction nucleotides: 10. The CDR3 consists of 15 residues. Germline assignment: CDR1 SGDLS and CDR2 YYNGEE. The CDR3 is CASRKVGLEADTQYF. CDR3 nucleotides: TGTGCCAGCAGGAAAGTTGGACTAGAAGCAGATACGCAGTATTTT.

This clonotype was found a few times. CDR3 amino acids: CATSRDLAGIYEQYF. CDR3 coding DNA: TGTGCCACCAGCAGAGATCTTGCAGGTATTTACGAGCAGTACTTC. The genes are TRBV15 and TRBJ2-7; D is unresolved. The ends were cut back, 0 bases at V and 4 bases at J, with 13 bases in the middle. The CDR3 is 15 residues long. Germline assignment: CDR1 LNHNV and CDR2 YYDKDF (reference sequence).

V gene TRBV12-3 or TRBV12-4 combines with J gene TRBJ2-7; D is perhaps TRBD2 (5 bases). This CDR3 is 15 amino acids long. The V end lost 8 bases, the J end lost 0 bases, and 17 bases lay between the germline ends. Here the CDR3 reads CASAPLRGASYEQYF. The CDR3 bases are TGTGCCAGCGCCCCCCTCCGGGGAGCCTCCTACGAGCAGTACTTC.

This clonotype has ten or more counts. The chain links TRBV7-8 to TRBJ1-1; D remains unclear. CDR3 length: 15 amino acids. The V gene lost 6 bases and the J gene lost 2 bases, with 16 bases spanning the gap. The germline gives CDR1 SGHVS, CDR2 FQNEAQ. The CDR3 coding sequence is TGTGCCAGCAGTCTAGGGATGGTCAGAAACACTGAAGCTTTCTTT. Translation gives CASSLGMVRNTEAFF.

This clonotype was counted between two and nine times. This rearrangement joins TRBV7-2 to TRBJ1-1; D uncertain. This CDR3 spans 13 amino acids. With 2 bases removed from V and 4 bases from J, the gap between germline ends came to 8 bases. In germline, CDR1 is SGHTA, CDR2 FQGNSA. The chain's CDR3 is CASSLMKSTEAFF. The CDR3 DNA reads as TGTGCCAGCAGCTTAATGAAGAGCACTGAAGCTTTCTTT.

This rearrangement joins TRBV5-1 to TRBJ2-7, with 11 positions matching TRBD2. CDR3 size: 15 residues. CDR1 SGHRS and CDR2 YFSETQ come from the germline V gene. The V segment lost 2 bases and the J segment 9 bases; nucleotides outside the gene matches: 10. CDR3 coding DNA: TGCGCCAGCAGCTTTTCAGGGGGGACTAGCGGTGGGCAGTACTTC. It specifies CASSFSGGTSGGQYF.

This clonotype was found many times. The rearrangement links TRBV3-1 to TRBJ1-6; D call uncertain. Trimming removed 8 bases at V and 1 base at J, with 3 bases between. The CDR3 extends over 12 amino acids. In germline, CDR1 is LGHDT, CDR2 YNNKEL (reference sequence). The CDR3 DNA is TGTGCCAGCCAATCCTATAATTCACCCCTCCACTTT. It yields the protein CASQSYNSPLHF.

There are a few counts of this clonotype. The chain carries TRBV20-1 and TRBJ2-3; 7 bases match TRBD2. Germline V gene data show CDR1 as DFQATT and CDR2 as SNEGSKA (reference sequence). With V trimmed by 0 bases and J by 5 bases, 14 bases remained unmatched. The CDR3 runs to 17 residues. The CDR3 here is CSARDLYLAGAQDTQYF. CDR3 sequence (DNA): TGCAGTGCTAGAGATCTTTATCTGGCGGGAGCGCAAGATACGCAGTATTTT.

This CDR3 reads CASSQTPGPYNEQFF. DNA of the CDR3: TGCGCCAGCAGCCAAACACCGGGCCCTTACAATGAGCAGTTCTTC. This chain joins TRBV4-1 and TRBJ2-1, with D unresolved. Per the germline V gene, CDR1 is MGHRA and CDR2 is YSYEKL. The CDR3 is made up of 15 amino acids. Trimming left V 2 bases short and J 4 bases short, with 12 bases between.

The V and J genes are TRBV7-9 and TRBJ1-1; the D is unclear. The CDR3 is 13 amino acids. Germline V lookup: CDR1 SEHNR, CDR2 FQNEAQ (reference sequence). The ends were cut back, 3 bases at V and 0 bases at J, with 5 bases in the middle. The CDR3, as DNA: TGTGCCAGCAGCTTCATCTTGAACACTGAAGCTTTCTTT. It yields the protein CASSFILNTEAFF. Drawing the rest from reference TRBV7-9 and TRBJ1-1, the complete variable domain is DTGVSQNPRHKITKRGQNVTFRCDPISEHNRLYWYRQTLGQGPEFLTYFQNEAQLEKSRLLSDRFSAERPKGSFSTLEIQRTEQGDSAMYLCASSFILNTEAFFGQGTRLTVV.

The V and J genes are TRBV19 and TRBJ2-7; tentatively, D is TRBD1 or TRBD2 (5 bases each). CDR3 size: 15 residues. Germline CDR1 LNHDA, CDR2 SQIVND (reference sequence). Deletions cut 6 bases from V and 0 bases from J, with 15 bases between. Here the CDR3 DNA reads TGTGCCAGTAGCATCGCGGCAGGGACCTCCTACGAGCAGTACTTC. This sequence encodes CASSIAAGTSYEQYF.